The following is a TCR beta chain sequence with its context. This sample was taken from a study of shared clonotypes between healthy human individuals. CDR3 size: 15 residues. Germline V gene data show CDR1 as SGHAT and CDR2 as FQNNGV. The V gene end was trimmed by 0 bases and the J gene end by 6 bases; junction bases not matched to a gene: 4. Generated by immunoSEQ multiplex PCR, the TCRdb table keeps only in-frame clones and is missing some. The repertoire consists of some 2,000,000 clones, with under 97% occurring once and the leading ten covering 0.1% to 0.15%. The chain has TRBV11-2 and TRBJ1-4; 7 nucleotides match TRBD1. Input material: naive CD4+ T cells sorted from blood. Subset described: CD45RA+ positively selected. This receptor was obtained from a man aged 18 to 30 in good health. CDR3 residues: CASSLDGTEDEKLFF. CDR3 sequence (DNA): TGTGCCAGCAGCTTAGACGGGACAGAAGATGAAAAACTGTTTTTT.